These T cell receptor beta chains were read from a single sample in a study of blood T cell repertoires in COVID-19. Profiled with immunoSEQ multiplex PCR; TCRdb holds only in-frame clones, not every one. The repertoire holds under 100,000 clones, with approximately 92% as singletons. The sequencing input was peripheral blood. The receptor set was obtained from a woman in her sixties or seventies with active COVID-19. CDR3s include the opening cysteine and the closing phenylalanine or tryptophan. D genes are given only for firm matches. Clone size appears in some rows only: once, few, many, or a class for an expanded clone.

CDR3aa | CDR3nt | abundance | len | j_gene | v_gene | d_gene
CAWSVGGSFFNEQFF | TGTGCCTGGAGTGTAGGGGGCAGTTTCTTCAATGAGCAGTTCTTC | . | 15 | TRBJ2-1 | TRBV30 | TRBD1
CASGGASEQFF | TGTGCTAGTGGTGGGGCGAGTGAGCAGTTCTTC | . | 11 | TRBJ2-1 | TRBV12-5 | .
CASSFQEGNEKLFF | TGCGCCAGCAGCTTCCAGGAAGGTAATGAAAAACTGTTTTTT | . | 14 | TRBJ1-4 | TRBV5-1 | .
CASSPAPPGDTQYF | TGTGCCAGCTCACCGGCCCCGCCGGGAGATACGCAGTATTTT | . | 14 | TRBJ2-3 | TRBV18 | .
CASSRPGTGGTEAFF | TGTGCCAGCAGTCGTCCGGGGACAGGGGGGACTGAAGCTTTCTTT | . | 15 | TRBJ1-1 | TRBV6-2/TRBV6-3 | TRBD1
CASSPWTSSTDTQYF | TGTGCCAGCAGCCCGTGGACTAGTAGCACAGATACGCAGTATTTT | once | 15 | TRBJ2-3 | TRBV11-2 | TRBD2
CASSRRQGASYEQYF | TGTGCCAGCAGTCGTCGACAGGGAGCCTCCTACGAGCAGTACTTC | . | 15 | TRBJ2-7 | TRBV6-2/TRBV6-3 | TRBD1
CASSAGTGGNYGYTF | TGTGCCAGCAGCGCCGGGACAGGGGGAAACTATGGCTACACCTTC | . | 15 | TRBJ1-2 | TRBV25-1 | TRBD1
CASSLDGATGELFF | TGTGCCAGCAGTCTCGATGGGGCCACCGGGGAGCTGTTTTTT | . | 14 | TRBJ2-2 | TRBV6-2/TRBV6-3 | .
CASTDRDRSYEQYF | TGTGCCAGCACCGACCGGGACAGGTCCTACGAGCAGTACTTC | . | 14 | TRBJ2-7 | TRBV5-4 | TRBD1
CASSARDRNQPQHF | TGTGCCAGCAGCGCCCGGGACAGAAATCAGCCCCAGCATTTT | . | 14 | TRBJ1-5 | TRBV7-2 | TRBD1
CASSVGLAAETQYF | TGTGCCAGCAGCGTAGGGCTAGCCGCAGAGACCCAGTACTTC | . | 14 | TRBJ2-5 | TRBV9 | .
CASSTSGGNNEQFF | TGTGCCAGTAGTACCAGCGGGGGGAACAATGAGCAGTTCTTC | . | 14 | TRBJ2-1 | TRBV19 | TRBD2
CASSHPGRGGELFF | TGCGCCAGCAGCCACCCCGGGAGGGGCGGGGAGCTGTTTTTT | . | 14 | TRBJ2-2 | TRBV4-1 | TRBD2
CASSSDRSEAYEQYF | TGCGCCAGCAGCTCGGACAGGAGTGAGGCCTACGAGCAGTACTTC | . | 15 | TRBJ2-7 | TRBV5-1 | TRBD1
CASMDSYSNQPQHF | TGTGCCAGTATGGACAGTTATAGCAATCAGCCCCAGCATTTT | . | 14 | TRBJ1-5 | TRBV19 | .
CASSRGQNEKLFF | TGTGCCAGCTCAAGGGGGCAGAATGAAAAACTGTTTTTT | . | 13 | TRBJ1-4 | TRBV18 | TRBD1
CASSPRGETSGFGELFF | TGTGCCAGCAGCCCTCGAGGGGAGACTAGCGGATTCGGGGAGCTGTTTTTT | . | 17 | TRBJ2-2 | TRBV9 | TRBD2